This TCR beta chain was observed in a study of beta chain features in type 1 diabetes. This clone was seen more than once but under ten times. What it recognizes is unknown. Germline assignment: CDR1 SNHLY and CDR2 FYNNEI. Trimming stripped 5 bases from V and 9 bases from J, with 17 bases between. This CDR3 is 14 amino acids long. What was sequenced were expressed TCRB transcripts, since all of the isolated RNA had been reverse transcribed. Sequencing was performed with immunoSEQ multiplex PCR; in TCRdb, only in-frame clones are kept and a portion is missing. This sample has 200,000 to 300,000 clones, with about 11% found just once. A single heparinised blood sample, averaging around 110 mL, was obtained per donor. Findings of the study overall: Sampled from patients, naive, central memory and Treg TCRB repertoires appeared more similar than those sampled from healthy donors. Moderate but significant shortening of TCRB CDR3s was recorded in all four CD4+ subsets from Type 1 diabetes patients.

Source material: naive CD4+ T cells from blood. This clonotype was obtained from a man aged 30 to 45 with type 1 diabetes. This chain connects TRBV2 to TRBJ2-1; a possible D gene is TRBD2 (7 bases). CDR3 bases: TGTGCCAGCAGTCAAGAGGGGGGGCGCGGTGAGCAGTTCTTC. Protein product: CASSQEGGRGEQFF.